The next 28 T cell receptor beta chains were all read from a single sample in a study of T cell responses to AZD1222 COVID-19 vaccine. The table came from immunoSEQ multiplex PCR; TCRdb's copy has only in-frame clones and leaves some out. Here the sample spans over 75,000 clones, around 90% being singletons. The sample in question was peripheral blood, obtained on day 0 of AZD1222 vaccination. These TCRs come from an adult in good health.

The rearrangement links TRBV9 to TRBJ2-3; TRBD2 agrees at 9 bases. Germline V gene data show CDR1 as SGDLS and CDR2 as YYNGEE. The V segment lost 4 bases and the J segment 4 bases; nucleotides outside the gene matches: 10. The CDR3 loop spans 16 amino acids. This CDR3 is CASSPRGGGGPDTQYF. CDR3 in DNA: TGTGCCAGCAGCCCCAGAGGCGGGGGGGGTCCAGATACGCAGTATTTT.

The chain combines TRBV21-1 with TRBJ2-3; the table's D call, TRBD2, has no DNA check behind it. TRBV21-1 constitutes a pseudogene. CDR3 length equals 17 residues. In DNA, the CDR3 is TGTGCCAGCGCGCTCATTCGGGGGGCTCACGAGGCAGATACGCAGTATTTT. Translated: CASALIRGAHEADTQYF.

V usage is TRBV20-1 and J usage is TRBJ2-2; D possibly uses TRBD1 or TRBD2 (6 bases each). CDR1 is DFQATT and CDR2 is SNEGSKA in the germline V gene (reference sequence). V was shortened by 3 bases and J by 14 bases, with 13 bases between the two germline ends. CDR3 length equals 11 residues. CDR3 amino acids: CSASGGVGLFF. DNA for the CDR3: TGCAGTGCTAGCGGGGGCGTAGGACTGTTTTTT.

This chain links TRBV5-1 with TRBJ1-1; the D gene is possibly TRBD1 (6 bases). Per germline, CDR1 SGHRS and CDR2 YFSETQ. The CDR3 has 14 residues. The V gene lost 4 bases and the J gene lost 0 bases, with 10 bases spanning the gap. CDR3 residues: CASSLEGVNTEAFF. The CDR3 DNA sequence: TGCGCCAGCAGCCTGGAGGGGGTGAACACTGAAGCTTTCTTT.

The chain recombines TRBV2 with TRBJ1-2, with 7 bases fitting TRBD1. Germline assignment: CDR1 SNHLY and CDR2 FYNNEI. The V and J ends lost 11 bases and 5 bases, in that order; junction bases with no gene match: 11. The CDR3 runs 13 residues. The CDR3 protein is CAGRRETGYGYTF. The CDR3 nucleotides are TGTGCCGGACGGCGGGAGACAGGGTATGGCTACACCTTC.

This clone is a singleton in its sample. J is TRBJ2-7 and V is TRBV3-1 (or the pseudogene TRBV3-2); perhaps TRBD1 as D (7 bases). This CDR3 region has 16 residues. V lost 4 bases and J 1 base, leaving 17 bases between the germline ends. Germline V gene lookup returns CDR1 LGHDT and CDR2 YNNKEL (reference sequence). The CDR3 reads CASSPSRGDLSYEQYF. CDR3 DNA: TGTGCCAGCAGCCCCAGCAGGGGGGACTTATCCTACGAGCAGTACTTC.

This clone appeared a single time. This chain connects TRBV7-2 to TRBJ2-7; 10 positions match TRBD2. Germline V lookup: CDR1 SGHTA, CDR2 FQGNSA. This CDR3 is 14 amino acids long. Trimming cost V 5 bases and J 4 bases; bases outside gene matches: 5. CDR3 nucleotide sequence: TGTGCCAGCAGCGTTTCTAGCGGGGGTTACGAGCAGTACTTC. Translating it yields CASSVSSGGYEQYF.

This rearrangement joins TRBV7-6 to TRBJ2-1; TRBD1 is a possible D gene (6 bases). Trimming cost V 2 bases and J 6 bases, with 14 bases left between them. This CDR3 has 15 amino acids. The germline V gene encodes CDR1 SGHVS and CDR2 FNYEAQ. CDR3 loop: CASSLLGGDLNEQFF. For the CDR3, the DNA is TGTGCCAGCAGCTTATTAGGGGGAGATCTCAATGAGCAGTTCTTC.

This rearrangement joins TRBV13 to TRBJ1-1; 9 bases are a match to TRBD1. Germline-derived CDR1 and CDR2 are PRHDT and FYEKMQ (reference sequence). This CDR3 region has 15 residues. Trimming at V came to 3 bases and at J to 0 bases, leaving 2 bases not matched to a gene. The CDR3 sequence: CASSFTGGMNTEAFF. The CDR3 coding sequence is TGTGCCAGCAGCTTTACAGGGGGCATGAACACTGAAGCTTTCTTT.

The chain uses TRBV27 and TRBJ2-5, with D possibly TRBD1 on 6 matching bases. Germline V gene data show CDR1 as MNHEY and CDR2 as SMNVEV (reference sequence). Trimming removed 3 bases from V and 4 bases from J, with 12 bases in between. CDR3 length: 14 residues. CDR3 in amino acids: CASSFQGQLETQYF. The CDR3 bases are TGTGCCAGCAGTTTCCAGGGGCAGCTAGAGACCCAGTACTTC.

The chain uses TRBV7-2 and TRBJ1-1; D unresolved. Germline V gene lookup returns CDR1 SGHTA and CDR2 FQGNSA. The CDR3 has 14 amino acids. Trimming removed 2 bases at V and 0 bases at J, with 7 bases between. Written as DNA, the CDR3 is TGTGCCAGCAGCTTATCGGGAATGAACACTGAAGCTTTCTTT. This gives the protein CASSLSGMNTEAFF. Complete variable domain (other parts from reference TRBV7-2 and TRBJ1-1): GAGVSQSPSNKVTEKGKDVELRCDPISGHTALYWYRQSLGQGLEFLIYFQGNSAPDKSGLPSDRFSAERTGGSVSTLTIQRTQQEDSAVYLCASSLSGMNTEAFFGQGTRLTVV.

The rearrangement joins TRBV19 to TRBJ1-2; 8 bases fit TRBD1. The CDR3 is made up of 14 amino acids. The germline V gene has CDR1 LNHDA and CDR2 SQIVND (reference sequence). The V segment lost 4 bases and the J segment 2 bases; nucleotides outside the gene matches: 3. The CDR3 reads CASSTRTGNYGYTF. DNA for the CDR3: TGTGCCAGTAGTACCAGGACAGGGAACTATGGCTACACCTTC.

V is TRBV18 and J is TRBJ2-7, with D perhaps TRBD2 (6 bases). Germline V CDR1 and CDR2: KGHSH, LQKENI. The CDR3 runs to 15 residues. V lost 3 bases to trimming and J lost 0 bases, with 12 bases between them. CDR3 residues: CASSPVAVLSYEQYF. CDR3 sequence (DNA): TGTGCCAGCTCACCCGTAGCGGTCCTCTCCTACGAGCAGTACTTC.

The rearrangement joins TRBV6-1 to TRBJ1-1, with D possibly TRBD1 on 6 matching bases. Germline V gives CDR1 MNHNS, CDR2 SASEGT. CDR3 length: 13 residues. Trimming removed 2 bases from V and 5 bases from J, with 9 bases in between. CDR3 in amino acids: CASSEQGNTEAFF. Written as DNA, the CDR3 is TGTGCCAGCAGTGAACAGGGGAATACTGAAGCTTTCTTT.

Only one count was recorded for this clone. The chain links TRBV3-1 (or the pseudogene TRBV3-2) to TRBJ2-7; TRBD2 matches 9 bases. CDR3 length equals 17 residues. The germline V gene encodes CDR1 LGHDT and CDR2 YNNKEL (reference sequence). The V and J ends lost 4 bases and 0 bases, in that order; junction bases with no gene match: 10. The CDR3 region is CASSRPSGDLSSYEQYF. The DNA of the CDR3 is TGTGCCAGCAGCCGGCCTAGCGGGGACCTTAGCTCCTACGAGCAGTACTTC.

The CDR3 sequence: CGGDSLYYGYTF. The DNA of the CDR3 is TGTGGAGGGGACTCCTTGTATTATGGCTACACCTTC. The J gene is TRBJ1-2, the V gene TRBV7-9; TRBD1 might be the D (5 bases). The germline V gene encodes CDR1 SEHNR and CDR2 FQNEAQ (reference sequence). The CDR3 contains 12 residues.

The chain is built from TRBV2 and TRBJ1-5; no definite D call. V was clipped by 7 bases and J by 3 bases, with 13 bases between them. The CDR3 runs to 14 residues. Per germline, CDR1 SNHLY and CDR2 FYNNEI. CDR3 coding DNA: TGTGCCAGCACCCCTCGGGAGGTCAATCAGCCCCAGCATTTT. It yields the protein CASTPREVNQPQHF.

The chain has TRBV6-1 and TRBJ1-2; 12 nucleotides line up with TRBD1. The length of the CDR3 is 15 residues. CDR1 and CDR2 (germline): MNHNS, SASEGT. Trimming at V came to 3 bases and at J to 4 bases, leaving 3 bases not matched to a gene. The CDR3 region is CASSDGTGGGYGYTF. CDR3 bases: TGTGCCAGCAGTGACGGGACAGGGGGCGGCTATGGCTACACCTTC.

The CDR3 region has the DNA TGTGCCTGGACCCGGCAGGGGGAAGAGACCCAGTACTTC. Amino acids: CAWTRQGEETQYF. The V call is TRBV30, the J call TRBJ2-5; 7 bases are a match to TRBD1. After removal of 4 bases from V and 3 bases from J, the junction contained 5 bases not matched to a gene. Germline V CDR1 and CDR2: GTSNPN, SVGIG (reference sequence). The CDR3 has 13 residues.

This rearrangement joins TRBV6-6 to TRBJ1-2; 10 bases align to TRBD1. Germline V CDR1 and CDR2: MNHNY, SVGAGI (reference sequence). V was clipped by 6 bases and J by 4 bases; unmatched bases: 5. The CDR3 is 14 residues long. The CDR3 protein is CASRTGGALYGYTF. CDR3 nucleotides: TGTGCCAGCAGGACAGGGGGCGCCCTCTATGGCTACACCTTC.

V and J are TRBV6-5 and TRBJ2-1; 11 bases align to TRBD2. The V segment lost 2 bases and the J segment 7 bases; nucleotides outside the gene matches: 4. The CDR3 is 15 residues long. Germline CDR1 reads MNHEY; CDR2 reads SVGAGI. The CDR3 sequence: CASSYVLAGANEQFF. The CDR3, as DNA: TGTGCCAGCAGTTACGTACTAGCGGGAGCTAATGAGCAGTTCTTC.

V usage is TRBV11-2 and J usage is TRBJ2-7; a weak D match, TRBD2 (5 bases). From germline, CDR1 is SGHAT and CDR2 FQNNGV. There are 14 residues in the CDR3. V was cut by 6 bases and J by 2 bases, with 14 bases left in between. CDR3 coding DNA: TGTGCCAGCAGACGGGCGGGCCCCACCTACGAGCAGTACTTC. Translated: CASRRAGPTYEQYF.

The chain uses TRBV10-3 and TRBJ1-1, with 9 bases matching TRBD1. From germline, CDR1 is ENHRY and CDR2 SYGVKD. Losses at the gene ends were 3 bases for V and 3 bases for J; bases not matched to a gene: 14. The CDR3 length is 18 residues. In DNA, the CDR3 is TGTGCCATCAGTGAACTACAGGGGGCTTTTCTTTCTCACACTGAAGCTTTCTTT. It translates to CAISELQGAFLSHTEAFF.

This clone has just one count. The chain carries TRBV29-1 and TRBJ1-1; D is possibly TRBD1 (5 bases). Germline CDR1 and CDR2: SQVTM and ANQGSEA. The V end lost 6 bases, the J end lost 7 bases, and 18 bases lay between the germline ends. The CDR3 has 13 amino acids. The CDR3 sequence is CSVFWVGEGEAFF. CDR3 nucleotides: TGCAGCGTCTTTTGGGTGGGGGAGGGTGAAGCTTTCTTT.

The CDR3 DNA reads TGTGCCAGCAGCATGGGACAGGGAAGAGGTTACACTGAAGCTTTCTTT. Protein sequence: CASSMGQGRGYTEAFF. This chain uses TRBV5-4 with TRBJ1-1; TRBD1 aligns across 9 bases. The CDR3 totals 16 residues. The junction had 10 bases not matched to a gene; V was cut back by 4 bases and J by 3 bases. CDR1 and CDR2 from the germline V gene are SGHNT and YYREEE (reference sequence).

The CDR3 protein is CASSPGENYGYTF. The CDR3, as DNA: TGTGCCAGTAGCCCAGGGGAAAACTATGGCTACACCTTC. The chain recombines TRBV19 with TRBJ1-2, with D possibly TRBD1 on 6 matching bases. V was cut by 6 bases and J by 2 bases, with 10 bases left in between. Germline CDR1 reads LNHDA; CDR2 reads SQIVND (reference sequence). The CDR3 spans 13 residues.

This chain connects TRBV10-1 to TRBJ2-1; TRBD2 agrees at 8 bases. From germline, CDR1 is WNHNN and CDR2 SYGVQD (reference sequence). J was trimmed by 6 bases and V by 4 bases; bases with no gene match: 11. This CDR3 has 16 amino acids. CDR3 in DNA: TGCGCCAGCAGTGTAGGTGGAGCGGGAGCCGTCAATGAGCAGTTCTTC. Its translation: CASSVGGAGAVNEQFF.

The CDR3 reads CASSLSGQGRNEQFF. In DNA, the CDR3 is TGTGCCAGCAGCTTATCGGGACAGGGGAGGAATGAGCAGTTCTTC. The V call is TRBV7-3, the J call TRBJ2-1; 10 nucleotides match TRBD1. This CDR3 is 15 amino acids long. Trimming took 2 bases from V and 7 from J; bases not matched to a gene: 5. Germline CDR1 is SGHTA and CDR2 is FQGTGA.